This TCR beta chain was observed in a study of cytomegalovirus exposure and HLA in healthy donors. General study results and limits: Despite most TCR sequences being rare, some public TCRs occurred in many donors. TCR beta sequences reportedly predicted most subjects' HLA-A and HLA-B alleles accurately. An analysis was carried out at a later point. It showed that HLA-associated TCR beta chains were more clonally expanded than equally common non-associated chains.

V gave up 0 bases and J gave up 5 bases, with 12 bases separating them. There are 14 residues in the CDR3. Germline CDR1 SGHRS, CDR2 YFSETQ. About this clone: Its cognate antigen is unknown.

The study ran its PCR with 60 Vbeta and 13 Jbeta primers. The method was immunoSEQ multiplex PCR; TCRdb's version includes in-frame clones alone and lacks a portion of them. The sample's table shows about 110,000 clones. The material sequenced was PBMCs. The J gene is TRBJ2-7, the V gene TRBV5-1, with D tentatively TRBD1 (5 bases). This TCR was recovered from a man aged 40-55 years in good health and CMV-seropositive. The CDR3 DNA follows: TGCGCCAGCAGCTTGGGATCAGGGCTCAACGAGCAGTACTTC. Its protein is CASSLGSGLNEQYF.